This TCR beta chain appears in the sequencing data of a study of blood T cell repertoires in COVID-19. Germline values: CDR1 MNHEY, CDR2 SVGEGT. The CDR3 extends over 17 amino acids. The V end was cut by 3 bases, the J end by 1 base, with 18 bases between. Clinical history reported by participants formed the basis on which cohorts were assigned. Participants classified as exposed had met a COVID-19 case within 2 weeks before study entry. The assay was immunoSEQ multiplex PCR, and TCRdb's table has in-frame clones only and misses some. The profile shows about 250,000 clones, 88% of them singletons. The sequence was collected from a middle-aged woman who had been exposed to COVID-19. This chain joins TRBV6-2 or TRBV6-3 and TRBJ1-1, with D unresolved. The sequenced sample consisted of PBMCs or T cells enriched from blood (not recorded which). CDR3 DNA sequence: TGTGCCAGCAGTTATCGTCGTCCTGTACGGGGGAACACTGAAGCTTTCTTT. Protein sequence: CASSYRRPVRGNTEAFF.